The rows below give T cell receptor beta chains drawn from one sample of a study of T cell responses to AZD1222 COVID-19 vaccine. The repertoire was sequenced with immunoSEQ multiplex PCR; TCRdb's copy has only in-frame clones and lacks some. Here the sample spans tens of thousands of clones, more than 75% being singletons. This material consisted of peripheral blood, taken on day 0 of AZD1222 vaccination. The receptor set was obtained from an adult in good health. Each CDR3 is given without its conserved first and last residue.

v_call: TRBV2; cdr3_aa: ASDEGLIYNEQF
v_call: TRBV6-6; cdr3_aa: ASSPRDRVIIEITDTQY
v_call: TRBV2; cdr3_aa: ASSDFVAPLH
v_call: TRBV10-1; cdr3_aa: ASTGDTGELF
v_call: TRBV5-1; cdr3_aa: ASSLGDGPGEQY
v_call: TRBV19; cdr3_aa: ASSTTTSASTQY
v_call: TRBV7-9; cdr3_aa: ASTEDGVYPGNTIY
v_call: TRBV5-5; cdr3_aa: ASSRLAGGWLTDTQY
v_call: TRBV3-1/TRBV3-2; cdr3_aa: ASSQAQGSTDTQY
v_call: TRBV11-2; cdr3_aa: ASSLERFTGELF
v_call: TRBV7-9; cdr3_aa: ASSLGRTPINEQF
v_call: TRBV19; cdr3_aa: ASSIGTGPRPQH
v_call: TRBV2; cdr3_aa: ASSEPYRVQQY
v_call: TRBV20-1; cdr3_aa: SATSYNEQF
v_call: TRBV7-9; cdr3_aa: ASSSPRFGNTIY
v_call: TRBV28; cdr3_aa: ASSLQTGAINSPLH
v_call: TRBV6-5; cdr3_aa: ASSYSLHDTYEQY
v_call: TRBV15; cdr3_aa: ATSRVGQAHTGELF
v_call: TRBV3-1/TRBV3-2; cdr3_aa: ASSQGRPGELF
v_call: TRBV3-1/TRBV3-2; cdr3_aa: ASSQNPGQGAGNQPQH
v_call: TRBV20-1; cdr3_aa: SARLTGIAF
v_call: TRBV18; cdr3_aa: ASSLQGQIQETQY
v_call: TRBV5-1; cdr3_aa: ASSLPGGETQY
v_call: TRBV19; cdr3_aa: ASSTWESAF
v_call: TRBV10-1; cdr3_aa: ASSRQGTQPTEAF
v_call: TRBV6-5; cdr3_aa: ASSYHGTTETQY
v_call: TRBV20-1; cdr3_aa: SASPGRIRSLH
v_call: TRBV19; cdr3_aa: ATVGLAGRTDTQY
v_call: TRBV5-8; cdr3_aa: ASSPLWLGTLYEQY
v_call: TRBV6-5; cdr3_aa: ASSYSRQQTYEQY
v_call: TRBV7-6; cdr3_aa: ASSRSGSSYNEQF
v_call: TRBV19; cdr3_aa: ASSARGETQY
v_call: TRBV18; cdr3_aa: ASSPSSMVPGGEQY
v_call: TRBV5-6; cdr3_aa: ASSFSREIQY
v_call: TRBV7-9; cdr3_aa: ASSPLGTSRSYNEQF
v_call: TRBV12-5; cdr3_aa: ASARGGLDQPQH
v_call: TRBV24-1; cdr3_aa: ATSDPLEFQETQY
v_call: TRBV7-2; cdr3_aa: ASSPLRATDTQY
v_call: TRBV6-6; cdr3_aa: ASSYSTGREKLF
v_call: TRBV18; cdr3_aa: ASSRSGTVGEKLF
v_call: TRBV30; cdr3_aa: AWSGPRSSYNSPLH
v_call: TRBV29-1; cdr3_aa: SVEPFNGLAASTDTQY
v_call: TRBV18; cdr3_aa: ASSPRQAEEYADYT
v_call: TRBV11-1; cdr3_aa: ASSSRSDTQY
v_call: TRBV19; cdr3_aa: ASSTTVPGGTDTQY
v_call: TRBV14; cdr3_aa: ASSQGLGRFYNSPLH
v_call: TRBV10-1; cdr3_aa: ASSERATSSYNEQF
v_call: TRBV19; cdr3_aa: ASTLAGASYNEQF
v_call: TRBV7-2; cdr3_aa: ASSSSLQGSYGYT
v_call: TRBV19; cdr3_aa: ASSIEPMGLDTQY
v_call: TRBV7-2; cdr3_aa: ASSSELNNEQF
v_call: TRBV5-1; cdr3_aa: ASSPDRGFGNTIY
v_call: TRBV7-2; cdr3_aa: ASSFVRGGADTQY
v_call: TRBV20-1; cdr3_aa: SASKGAVEQF
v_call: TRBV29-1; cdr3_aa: SVGGLDTQY